This T cell receptor beta chain was identified during a study of regulatory T cells in long-lasting Graves disease. Study-level results: TRBV28, TRBJ1-2 and TRBJ2-5 were segments that persistent disease favored.

The CDR3 is 14 residues long. Germline assignment: CDR1 DFQATT and CDR2 SNEGSKA (reference sequence). V was trimmed by 1 base and J by 2 bases, leaving 8 bases between them. Construction of TCR beta libraries relied on iRepertoire HTBI primers and on Arm-PCR targeting CDR3 regions. One entry per CDR3 protein results from TCRdb running MiXCR on the multiplex PCR reads. Here the sample spans 300,000 to 400,000 distinct CDR3 sequences, roughly 21% being singletons. Time point meaning: persistent/refractory GD, antithyroid drugs over 5 years with positive TRAb. RNA from PBMCs was the source of the TCR library. This clonotype was recorded a few times. Its antigen is as yet unknown.

The source of this sequence is a female donor with Graves disease. The J gene is TRBJ1-4, the V gene TRBV20-1; no firm D call. The material was peripheral blood mononuclear cells (PBMCs), obtained when the disease was refractory, from a patient treated with antithyroid drugs. CDR3 nucleotides: TGCAGTGCTAGAGTACTGGGGACTAATGAAAAACTGTTTTTT. Encoded protein: CSARVLGTNEKLFF.